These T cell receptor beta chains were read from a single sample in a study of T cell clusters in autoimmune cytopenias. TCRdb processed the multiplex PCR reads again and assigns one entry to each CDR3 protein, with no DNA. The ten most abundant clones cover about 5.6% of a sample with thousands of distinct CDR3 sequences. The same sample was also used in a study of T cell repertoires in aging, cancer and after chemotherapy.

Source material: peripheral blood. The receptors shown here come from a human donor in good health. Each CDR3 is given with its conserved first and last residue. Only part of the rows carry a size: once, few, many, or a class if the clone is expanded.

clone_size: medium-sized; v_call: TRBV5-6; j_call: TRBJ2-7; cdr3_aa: CASSLGTPYEQYF
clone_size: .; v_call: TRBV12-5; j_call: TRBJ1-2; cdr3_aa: CASAPAGWGYGYTF
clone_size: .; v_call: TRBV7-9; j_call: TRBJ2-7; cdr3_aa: CASSVPGQGYEQYF
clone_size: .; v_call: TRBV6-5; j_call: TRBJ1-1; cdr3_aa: CASSLEAEAFF
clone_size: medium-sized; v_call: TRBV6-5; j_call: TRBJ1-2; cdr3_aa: CASSAIQGATAGYGYTF
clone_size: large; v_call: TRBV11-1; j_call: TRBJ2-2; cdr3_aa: CASSSSGELFF
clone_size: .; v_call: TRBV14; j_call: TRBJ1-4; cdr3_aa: CASSQGGQANEKLFF
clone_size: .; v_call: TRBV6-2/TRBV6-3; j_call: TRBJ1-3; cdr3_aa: CASSYPKLSGNTIYF
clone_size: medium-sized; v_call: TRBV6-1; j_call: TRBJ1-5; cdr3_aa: CASRPGPSDSGNQPQHF
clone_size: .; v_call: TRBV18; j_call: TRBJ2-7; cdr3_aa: CASSPQETPREQYF
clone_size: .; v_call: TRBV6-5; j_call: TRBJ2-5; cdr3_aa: CASSYTGGRETQYF
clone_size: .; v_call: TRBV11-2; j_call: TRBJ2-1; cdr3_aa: CASSQGASDYNEQFF
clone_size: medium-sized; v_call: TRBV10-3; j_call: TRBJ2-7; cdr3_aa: CAIRGVGQGTNEQYF
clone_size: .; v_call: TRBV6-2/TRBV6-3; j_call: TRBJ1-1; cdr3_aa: CASSYSQDRGYEAFF
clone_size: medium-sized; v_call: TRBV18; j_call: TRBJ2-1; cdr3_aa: CASSPGGGQQEQFF
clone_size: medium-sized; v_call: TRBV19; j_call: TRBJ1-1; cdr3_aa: CASSSRTGMDTEAFF
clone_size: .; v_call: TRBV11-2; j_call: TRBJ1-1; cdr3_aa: CASSLRRDTEAFF
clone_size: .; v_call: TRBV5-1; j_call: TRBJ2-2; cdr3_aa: CASSRPSGELFF
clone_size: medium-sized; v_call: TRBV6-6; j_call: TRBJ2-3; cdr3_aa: CASRGGGTDTQYF
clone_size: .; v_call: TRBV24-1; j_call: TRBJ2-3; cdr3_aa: CATSAPTGYFGTPFTDTQYF
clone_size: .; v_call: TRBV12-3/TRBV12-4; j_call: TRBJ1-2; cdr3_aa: CASSPGPNYGYTF
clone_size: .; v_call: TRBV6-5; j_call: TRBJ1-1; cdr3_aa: CASSRTVNTEAFF
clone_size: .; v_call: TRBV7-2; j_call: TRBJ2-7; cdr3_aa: CASSVAGTGGLYEQYF
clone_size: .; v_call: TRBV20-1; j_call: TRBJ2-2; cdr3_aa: CSARVGGDTGELFF
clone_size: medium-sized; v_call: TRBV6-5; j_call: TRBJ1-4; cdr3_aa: CASSLSGATNEKLFF
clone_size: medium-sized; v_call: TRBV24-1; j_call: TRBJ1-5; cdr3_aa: CATSSGTGYQHF
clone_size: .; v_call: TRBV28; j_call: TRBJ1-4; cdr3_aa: CASSHYLRGTGGEKLFF
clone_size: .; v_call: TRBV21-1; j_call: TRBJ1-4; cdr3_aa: CASSITEKIIGEKLFF
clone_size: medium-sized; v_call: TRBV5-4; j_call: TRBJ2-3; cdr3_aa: CASSRRTGGAGTDTQYF
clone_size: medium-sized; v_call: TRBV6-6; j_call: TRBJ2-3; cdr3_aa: CASSYSSDTQYF
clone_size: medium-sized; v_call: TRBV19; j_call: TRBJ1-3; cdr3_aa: CATIPTGLLSGNTIYF
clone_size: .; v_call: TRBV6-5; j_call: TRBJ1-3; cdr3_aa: CASSYWQARNTIYF
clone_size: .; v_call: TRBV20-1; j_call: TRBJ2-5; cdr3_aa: CSARQMRGLETQYF
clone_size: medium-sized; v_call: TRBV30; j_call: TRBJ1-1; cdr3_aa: CAWSPKRAGIGTEAFF
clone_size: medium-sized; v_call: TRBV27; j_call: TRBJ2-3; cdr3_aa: CASGRTSGTDTQYF
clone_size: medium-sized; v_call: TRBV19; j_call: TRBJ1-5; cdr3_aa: CASSIRRQVRNQPQHF
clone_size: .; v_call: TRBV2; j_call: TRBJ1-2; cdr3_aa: CASSRRDYGYTF
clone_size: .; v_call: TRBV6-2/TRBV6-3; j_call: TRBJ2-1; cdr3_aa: CASSPGLAGYNEQFF
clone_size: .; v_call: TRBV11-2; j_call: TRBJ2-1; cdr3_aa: CASSLRRDNEQFF
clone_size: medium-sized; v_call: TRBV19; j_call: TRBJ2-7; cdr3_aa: CASSLSGMRYEQYF
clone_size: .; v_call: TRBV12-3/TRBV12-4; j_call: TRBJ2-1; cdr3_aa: CASTYGRGGTNNEQFF
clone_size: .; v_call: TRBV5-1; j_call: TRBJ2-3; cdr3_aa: CASDTGTGDPITQYF